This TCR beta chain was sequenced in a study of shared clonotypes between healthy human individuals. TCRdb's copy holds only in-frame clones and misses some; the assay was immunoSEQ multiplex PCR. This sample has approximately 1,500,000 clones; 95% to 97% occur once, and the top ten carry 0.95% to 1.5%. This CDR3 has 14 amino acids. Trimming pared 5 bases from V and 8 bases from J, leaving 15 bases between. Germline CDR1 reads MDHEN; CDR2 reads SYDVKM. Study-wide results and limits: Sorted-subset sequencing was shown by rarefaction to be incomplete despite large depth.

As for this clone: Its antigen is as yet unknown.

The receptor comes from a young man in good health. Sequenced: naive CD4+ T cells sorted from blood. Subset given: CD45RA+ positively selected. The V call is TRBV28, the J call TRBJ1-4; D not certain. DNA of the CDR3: TGTGCCAGCAGTATCGGACCAGCCTGGGAAAAACTGTTTTTT. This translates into CASSIGPAWEKLFF.